Below, 4 T cell receptor beta chains from the same sample are listed, as sequenced in a study of T-cell memory formation after mild COVID-19. TCRdb ran MiXCR on the 5' RACE reads and lists one entry per CDR3 protein. The sample yields approximately 300,000 distinct CDR3 sequences, 8.2% seen once. Sample: PBMCs or a T cell subset sorted from them (not recorded which). The receptors originated from a man aged 18 to 30 who had mild COVID-19 (a few samples of this study predate the infection). Cell type and time point are not known.

This clonotype was detected a few times. The rearrangement joins TRBV5-1 to TRBJ2-3, with D perhaps TRBD2 (7 bases). The CDR3 consists of 16 residues. Trimming pared 4 bases from V and 5 bases from J, leaving 20 bases between. Germline V CDR1 and CDR2: SGHRS, YFSETQ. This chain's CDR3 is CASSPRGGGLRDTQYF. CDR3 nucleotide sequence: TGCGCCAGCAGCCCCCGAGGGGGGGGCCTGAGAGATACGCAGTATTTT. The variable domain in full, completed from reference TRBV5-1 and TRBJ2-3, reads KAGVTQTPRYLIKTRGQQVTLSCSPISGHRSVSWYQQTPGQGLQFLFEYFSETQRNKGNFPGRFSGRQFSNSRSEMNVSTLELGDSALYLCASSPRGGGLRDTQYFGPGTRLTVL.

The chain carries TRBV6-2 or TRBV6-3 and TRBJ1-3; D gene unclear. Germline CDR1 and CDR2: MNHEY and SVGEGT. Trimming stripped 7 bases from V and 0 bases from J, with 7 bases between. CDR3 length equals 13 residues. CDR3 residues: CASKLSSGNTIYF. The CDR3 nucleotides read TGTGCCAGCAAACTGAGCTCTGGAAACACCATATATTTT.

This clonotype occurred many times. The rearrangement links TRBV5-5 to TRBJ2-5; D is uncertain. CDR1 and CDR2 from the germline V gene are SGHKS and YYEKEE (reference sequence). V dropped 4 bases and J dropped 5 bases, with 9 bases sitting between them. The CDR3 loop spans 12 amino acids. The CDR3 region has the DNA TGTGCCAGCAGCCCGTTGGGCGAGACCCAGTACTTC. It specifies CASSPLGETQYF.

This clonotype was recorded many times. V is TRBV28 and J is TRBJ2-4; no definite D call. The V gene lost 4 bases and the J gene lost 0 bases, with 7 bases spanning the gap. In germline, CDR1 is MDHEN, CDR2 SYDVKM. The CDR3 contains 14 residues. CDR3 amino acids: CASSSGQAKNIQYF. DNA for the CDR3: TGTGCCAGCAGTTCCGGCCAAGCCAAAAACATTCAGTACTTC.